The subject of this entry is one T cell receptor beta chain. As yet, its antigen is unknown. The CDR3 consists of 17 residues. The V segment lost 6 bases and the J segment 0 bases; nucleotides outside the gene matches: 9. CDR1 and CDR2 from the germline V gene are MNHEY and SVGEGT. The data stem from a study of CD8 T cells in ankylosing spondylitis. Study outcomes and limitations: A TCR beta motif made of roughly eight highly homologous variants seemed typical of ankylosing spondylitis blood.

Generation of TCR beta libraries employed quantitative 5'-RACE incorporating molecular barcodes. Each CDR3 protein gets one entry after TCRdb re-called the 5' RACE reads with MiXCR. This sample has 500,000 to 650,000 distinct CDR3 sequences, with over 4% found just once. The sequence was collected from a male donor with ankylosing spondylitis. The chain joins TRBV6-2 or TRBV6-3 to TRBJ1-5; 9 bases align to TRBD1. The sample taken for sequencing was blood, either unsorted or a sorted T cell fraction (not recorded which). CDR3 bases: TGTGCCAGCAGCCCCGGGACAGGGTCCTATAGCAATCAGCCCCAGCATTTT. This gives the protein CASSPGTGSYSNQPQHF.